Sequencing of this T cell receptor beta chain was carried out in a study of blood T cells in healthy people across ages. The overall study: T cells yielded about one barcoded beta molecule per two cells through template switching.

With a J-beta primer mix and a sample-barcoded 5' primer, a second PCR ran about 6 to 11 cycles. TCRdb reprocessed the 5' RACE reads with MiXCR, giving one entry per CDR3 protein. This table holds about 970,000 distinct CDR3 sequences, roughly 51% found once. In germline, CDR1 is SQVTM, CDR2 ANQGSEA. The CDR3 spans 13 residues. V gave up 7 bases and J gave up 2 bases; unmatched junction bases: 6. Details on this clonotype: Its antigen is undetermined.

Study-level points and caveats: Long-lived donors had more naive CD4+ cells and higher diversity than aged donors. The unsorted PBMCs prevented any conclusive comparison of naive versus antigen-experienced cells.

Donor samples were obtained from healthy Caucasian individuals from Russia, aged about 6 to 100. The chain recombines TRBV29-1 with TRBJ2-7; 9 positions match TRBD1. This clonotype was sampled from a woman aged 55-70 years in good health. The sample consisted of blood. In DNA, the CDR3 is TGCAGCGCCCGGACAGGGGAGACCTACGAGCAGTACTTC. Protein sequence: CSARTGETYEQYF.